This T cell receptor (beta chain) came from a study of fetal regulatory T cell absence and autoimmunity. Whole-study context: IPEX patients had exocrine pancreas autoimmunity without clinical diabetes.

This CDR3 comprises 19 residues. The V segment lost 0 bases and the J segment 4 bases; nucleotides outside the gene matches: 14. TCRdb's table, derived via immunoSEQ multiplex PCR, lists solely in-frame clones and lacks some. The table includes around 100,000 clones, approximately 75% detected once. General study findings and limits: Pancreas TCRs were oligoclonally enriched versus cord blood, some clones over 85-fold. Antigen-driven pancreatic autoimmunity before birth in IPEX was inferred from oligoclonal enrichment.

This clone was found once. Its specificity is not known. The sample taken for sequencing was pancreas tissue. The source of this sequence is a male donor with IPEX syndrome. The chain combines TRBV23-1 with TRBJ2-3; 9 bases map to TRBD2. TRBV23-1 is an ORF, and what it does is uncertain. The CDR3 is CASSQSVGGRAVPADTQYF. Here the CDR3 DNA reads TGCGCCAGCAGTCAATCAGTGGGCGGGAGGGCCGTTCCGGCAGATACGCAGTATTTT.